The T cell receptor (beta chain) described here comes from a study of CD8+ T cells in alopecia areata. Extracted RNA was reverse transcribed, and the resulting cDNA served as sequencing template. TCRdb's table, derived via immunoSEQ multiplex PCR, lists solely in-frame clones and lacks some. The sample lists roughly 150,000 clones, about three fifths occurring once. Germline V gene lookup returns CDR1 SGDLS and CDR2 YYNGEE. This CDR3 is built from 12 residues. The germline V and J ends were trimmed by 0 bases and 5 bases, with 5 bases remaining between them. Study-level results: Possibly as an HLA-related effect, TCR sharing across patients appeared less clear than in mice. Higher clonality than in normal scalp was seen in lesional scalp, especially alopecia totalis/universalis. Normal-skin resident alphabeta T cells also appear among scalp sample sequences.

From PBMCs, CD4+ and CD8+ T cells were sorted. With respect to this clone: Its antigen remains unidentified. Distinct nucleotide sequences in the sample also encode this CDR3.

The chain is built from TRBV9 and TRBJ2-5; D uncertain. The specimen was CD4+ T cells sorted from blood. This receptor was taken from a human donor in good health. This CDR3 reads CASSVGGETQYF. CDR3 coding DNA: TGTGCCAGCAGCGTAGGTGGTGAGACCCAGTACTTC. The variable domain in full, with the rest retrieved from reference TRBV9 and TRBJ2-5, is DSGVTQTPKHLITATGQRVTLRCSPRSGDLSVYWYQQSLDQGLQFLIQYYNGEERAKGNILERFSAQQFPDLHSELNLSSLELGDSALYFCASSVGGETQYFGPGTRLLVL.